This TCR beta chain was identified during a study of identical twins. The study's findings and limits: An excess of low generation probability was shown by twin-shared out-of-frame alpha sequences.

TCRdb passed the 5' RACE reads through MiXCR, listing each CDR3 protein once. The sample has 1,800,000 or so distinct CDR3 sequences, around 33% seen once. Of note for this clonotype: Its cognate antigen is unknown. The germline gene is not matched at one end of the junction; a read error may be the cause.

All donors comprised healthy Caucasians. Looked up from germline, CDR1 is MGHRA and CDR2 is YSYEKL. CDR3 length equals 15 residues. V usage is TRBV4-1 and J usage is TRBJ2-1; 10 bases match TRBD2. This sequence was found in a newborn girl in good health. The sample comprised cord blood. CDR3 region: CVSRKAGGPNFEQFF. CDR3 DNA sequence: TGCGTCAGCAGGAAAGCGGGGGGGCCTAATTTTGAGCAGTTCTTC.